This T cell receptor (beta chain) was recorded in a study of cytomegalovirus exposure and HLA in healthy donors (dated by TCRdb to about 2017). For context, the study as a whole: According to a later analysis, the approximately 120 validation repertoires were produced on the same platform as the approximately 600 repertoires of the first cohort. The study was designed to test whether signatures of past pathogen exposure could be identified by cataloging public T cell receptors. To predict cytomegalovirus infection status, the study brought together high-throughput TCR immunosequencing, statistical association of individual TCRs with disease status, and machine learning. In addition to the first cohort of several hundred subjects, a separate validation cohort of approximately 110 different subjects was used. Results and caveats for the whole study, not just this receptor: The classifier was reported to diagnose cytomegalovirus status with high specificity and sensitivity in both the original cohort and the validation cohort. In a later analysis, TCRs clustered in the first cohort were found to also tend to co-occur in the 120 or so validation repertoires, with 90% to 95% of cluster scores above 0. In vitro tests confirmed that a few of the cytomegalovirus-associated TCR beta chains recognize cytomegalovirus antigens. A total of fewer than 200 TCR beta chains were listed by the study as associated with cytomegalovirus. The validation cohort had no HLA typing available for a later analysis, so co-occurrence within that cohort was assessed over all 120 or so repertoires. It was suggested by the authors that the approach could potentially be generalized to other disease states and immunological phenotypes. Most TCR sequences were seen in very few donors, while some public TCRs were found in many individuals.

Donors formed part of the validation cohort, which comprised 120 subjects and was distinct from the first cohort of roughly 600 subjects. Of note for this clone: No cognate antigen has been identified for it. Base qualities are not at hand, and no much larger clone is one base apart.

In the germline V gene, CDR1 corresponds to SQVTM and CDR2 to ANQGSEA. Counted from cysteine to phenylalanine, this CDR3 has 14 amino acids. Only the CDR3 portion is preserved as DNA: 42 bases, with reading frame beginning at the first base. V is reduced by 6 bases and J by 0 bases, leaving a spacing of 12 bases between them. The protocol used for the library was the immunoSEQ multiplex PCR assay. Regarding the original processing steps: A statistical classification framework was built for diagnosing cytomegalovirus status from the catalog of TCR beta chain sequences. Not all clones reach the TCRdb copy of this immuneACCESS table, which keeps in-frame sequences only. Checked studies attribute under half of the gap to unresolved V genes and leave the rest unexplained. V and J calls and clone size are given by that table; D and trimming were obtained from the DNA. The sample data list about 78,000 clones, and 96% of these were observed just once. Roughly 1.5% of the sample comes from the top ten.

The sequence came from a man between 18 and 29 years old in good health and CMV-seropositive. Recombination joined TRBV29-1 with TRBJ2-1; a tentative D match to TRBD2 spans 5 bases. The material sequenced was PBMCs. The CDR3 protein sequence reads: CSVDERSSYNEQFF. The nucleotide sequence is TGCAGCGTAGACGAGCGGAGCTCCTACAATGAGCAGTTCTTC.